The entry below gives a single TCR beta chain sequence along with its context. Its specificity is not known. The record originates from a study of CXCR3-negative and CXCR3-positive naive CD8 T cells. Study-level background: A total of around 140 million TRB reads was generated, with about 1.5 +/- 0.3 million per library. Study conclusions and caveats: Naive CXCR3-negative cells resembled naive CXCR3-positive cells in TRBV-TRBJ usage; memory cells differed. Naive CXCR3-positive cells had TRB CDR3s more hydrophobic than those of CXCR3-negative naive cells.

The CDR3 consists of 15 residues. Germline values: CDR1 MGHDK, CDR2 SYGVNS. The authors made the TRB cDNA libraries by 5' RACE using UMI labels. From its re-call of the 5' RACE reads, TCRdb lists each CDR3 protein once, without DNA. Recorded for this sample: tens of thousands of distinct CDR3 sequences. This clonotype originated in a human donor in good health. Some clones in this sample may be carry-over from other donors' samples. V is TRBV25-1 and J is TRBJ1-6; TCRdb outputs TRBD1, but without DNA this stays unchecked. The specimen sequenced was naive CXCR3- CD8+ T cells from blood. Subset noted: CD45RO-CCR7+CD27+CD95- naive CD8+ T cells lacking CXCR3 (TNR3-). CDR3: CASSDTGTGVSPLHF.